One sample yielded the 3 T cell receptor beta chains listed below, sequenced in a study of cytomegalovirus exposure and HLA in healthy donors. The PCR contained 60 Vbeta and 13 Jbeta primers. The data were produced by immunoSEQ multiplex PCR, yet TCRdb's version contains in-frame clones alone and is incomplete. The sample shows 90,000 to 120,000 clones, roughly 75% of them seen only once. The source material was PBMCs. The source is a woman aged 40 to 49 in good health and CMV-seronegative.

This clone was detected a few times. The rearrangement joins TRBV7-2 to TRBJ2-2; TRBD1 matches at 8 bases. V gave up 4 bases and J gave up 5 bases; unmatched junction bases: 9. Per the germline V gene, CDR1 is SGHTA and CDR2 is FQGNSA. CDR3 length: 16 amino acids. The CDR3, as DNA: TGTGCCAGCAGCTACCGCGGACAGGGAAAGACCGGGGAGCTGTTTTTT. This gives the protein CASSYRGQGKTGELFF.

This clone appeared a few times. The rearrangement joins TRBV30 to TRBJ1-4, with a tentative D call TRBD1 (6 bases). V was pared by 2 bases and J by 7 bases, with 8 bases between. Germline values: CDR1 GTSNPN, CDR2 SVGIG (reference sequence). This CDR3 is built from 12 residues. The CDR3 DNA sequence: TGTGCCTGGAGTTCGGACAGTGAAAAACTGTTTTTT. Its translation: CAWSSDSEKLFF.

As concerns this clone: In the same sample, other DNA sequences code for this CDR3. V gene TRBV28 combines with J gene TRBJ2-7; TRBD2 is a possible D gene (5 bases). CDR3 length: 11 residues. From germline, CDR1 is MDHEN and CDR2 SYDVKM. The V and J ends lost 3 bases and 6 bases respectively, with 6 bases between them. The CDR3 here is CASSFGGEQYF. The CDR3 DNA reads as TGTGCCAGCAGTTTTGGAGGCGAGCAGTACTTC.